The 6 T cell receptor beta chains given below trace back to one sample, sequenced in a study of HIV-infected patients and healthy controls (dated by TCRdb to the mid-2010s). Follow-up blood was drawn from HIV-infected patients roughly three months, about 14 weeks, after the initiation of antiretroviral therapy. Whole blood was used without fractionating the cells, so the repertoire represented all peripheral T cells without sorting. The method was 5' RACE. Reads for this sample came from an Illumina MiSeq. Reverse transcription of approximately 500 ng RNA was performed with SuperScript III using primers directed against the alpha and beta constant regions. Separate libraries for the alpha and beta chains were generated through chain-specific third strand synthesis that incorporated multiplexing indices. In TCRdb, the public reads were trimmed at Q25 with fastp and aligned with MiXCR, with productive beta chains retained. When rows share a CDR3 protein, they turn into one entry using the most common DNA and genes. The sample table records 5,500 or so distinct CDR3 sequences; roughly 8% of these occur just once. The ten largest clones add up to around 25% of the sample.

This material consisted of blood, taken during antiretroviral therapy. These TCRs come from an adult with HIV infection.

This clonotype is categorized as medium-sized (0.01 to 0.1%). This rearrangement joins TRBV25-1 to TRBJ2-7; 7 bases agree with TRBD1. The CDR3 is made up of 15 amino acids. Germline trimming cut 4 bases from V and 0 bases from J; bases unmatched to any gene: 6. CDR1 and CDR2 (germline): MGHDK, SYGVNS. CDR3 bases: TGTGCCAGCAGTGGGTCGACAGGGTACTCCTACGAGCAGTACTTC. It yields the protein CASSGSTGYSYEQYF.

This clonotype came up many times. The V gene is TRBV6-2 or TRBV6-3, the J gene TRBJ1-5; TRBD1 aligns across 7 bases. The CDR3 is 15 amino acids. The germline gives CDR1 MNHEY, CDR2 SVGEGT. The ends lost 6 bases at V and 6 bases at J; junction bases unmatched: 11. CDR3 protein: CASRPLDRDAQPQHF. CDR3 nucleotides: TGTGCCAGCAGACCTCTCGACAGGGACGCTCAGCCCCAGCATTTT.

This clonotype was found a few times. J is TRBJ2-7 and V is TRBV4-2; no reliable D call. This CDR3 has 14 amino acids. Trimming shortened V by 0 bases and J by 0 bases, and 6 bases separated the two germline ends. In germline, CDR1 is LGHNA, CDR2 YNFKEQ. The CDR3 coding sequence is TGTGCCAGCAGCCAAGACAGGTCCTCCTACGAGCAGTACTTC. Translating it yields CASSQDRSSYEQYF.

This clonotype is medium-sized. The CDR3 region is CASSHRGLVQETQYF. The CDR3 DNA follows: TGCGCCAGCAGCCATCGTGGACTAGTGCAAGAGACCCAGTACTTC. The chain is built from TRBV4-3 and TRBJ2-5, with TRBD2 identical over 7 bases. The CDR3 extends over 15 amino acids. Germline loops: CDR1 LGHNA, CDR2 YSLEER. The ends lost 3 bases at V and 2 bases at J; junction bases unmatched: 6.

This clonotype appeared many times. This sequence joins TRBV20-1 and TRBJ2-3; 9 positions agree with TRBD2. With V trimmed by 6 bases and J by 3 bases, 10 bases remained unmatched. The V gene's germline CDR1 is DFQATT and CDR2 SNEGSKA (reference sequence). This CDR3 has 15 residues. The CDR3 sequence: CSAPGLALGTDTQYF. The CDR3 DNA reads TGCAGTGCCCCTGGACTAGCGTTAGGTACAGATACGCAGTATTTT.

The V gene is TRBV27, the J gene TRBJ2-5; tentative D call: TRBD2 (5 bases). Germline-derived CDR1 and CDR2 are MNHEY and SMNVEV (reference sequence). The CDR3 is 15 residues long. V lost 5 bases to trimming and J lost 4 bases, with 17 bases between them. CDR3 coding DNA: TGTGCCAGCAGTACGACGGGATCGTATGGAGAGACCCAGTACTTC. Amino acid sequence: CASSTTGSYGETQYF.